This T cell receptor (beta chain) appears in the sequencing data of a study of T-cell memory formation after mild COVID-19. Study-level information: Each donor largely had its own TCR clusters. Study-wide findings and caveats: Prior to infection, memory already included some responding clones, suggesting cross-reactive memory joined. Contracting clones from day 15 to 85 showed balanced CD4/CD8; later expanders favored CD4+.

5'RACE with constant-segment primers built TCRalpha and TCRbeta cDNA libraries with UMIs. TCRdb used MiXCR to reprocess the 5' RACE reads, holding one entry per CDR3 protein. Among some 410,000 distinct CDR3 sequences listed, 20% to 25% were seen once. Germline CDR1 reads SGHRS; CDR2 reads YFSETQ. J gave up 6 bases and V 4 bases, and 5 bases lay outside the gene matches. This CDR3 contains 14 residues. Regarding this clonotype: The antigen is undetermined.

The origin of this receptor is an adult woman who had mild COVID-19 (a few samples of this study predate the infection). Cell type and time point are not known. Sequencing was carried out using PBMCs or a T cell subset sorted from them (not recorded which). The V gene is TRBV5-1, the J gene TRBJ2-2, with 8 nucleotides matching TRBD1. This CDR3 reads CASSRQGPSGELFF. The CDR3 coding sequence is TGCGCCAGCAGCCGACAGGGGCCTTCCGGGGAGCTGTTTTTT.